Included here is one T cell receptor (beta chain) sequence, with context. The CDR3 loop spans 14 amino acids. The V end lost 3 bases, the J end lost 7 bases, and 15 bases lay between the germline ends. Per germline, CDR1 MNHEY and CDR2 SMNVEV (reference sequence). This sample is part of a study of control samples from healthy donors and cancer patients. Data came from immunoSEQ multiplex PCR; TCRdb stores just in-frame clones and leaves some out. The sample has about 140,000 clones, about 90% seen once; the top ten hold under 9%. This sequence was found in a man between 18 and 35 years old in good health. The chain couples TRBV27 to TRBJ1-2, with D possibly TRBD1 on 5 matching bases. Sequenced input: blood. CDR3 DNA sequence: TGTGCCAGCAGTTTCGGTAGCGGGGCGCGTGGCTACACCTTC. The encoded protein is CASSFGSGARGYTF.